The rows below give T cell receptor beta chains drawn from one sample of a study of blood T cell repertoires in COVID-19. Sequencing used immunoSEQ multiplex PCR; TCRdb keeps in-frame clones, though not all of them. The sample yields about 140,000 clones, over 65% seen once. Sequencing was done on a sample of peripheral blood. The receptor source for this set is an elderly woman with active or convalescent COVID-19. The CDR3 runs from the conserved cysteine through the conserved F or W. D genes are given only for firm matches. Some rows mark clone size as missing; the rest say once, few, many or name a class of expanded clone.

J,V,D,size,CDR3,DNA
TRBJ1-1,TRBV6-5,NA,NA,CASITMTAEAFF,TGTGCCAGCATTACAATGACAGCAGAAGCTTTCTTT
TRBJ2-3,TRBV6-5,TRBD1,NA,CASRKQGSTDTQYF,TGTGCCAGCAGGAAACAGGGGAGCACAGATACGCAGTATTTT
TRBJ1-1,TRBV18,TRBD1,NA,CASSLTRDRETEAFF,TGTGCCAGCTCGCTCACCCGGGACAGGGAGACTGAAGCTTTCTTT
TRBJ2-7,TRBV28,TRBD1,NA,CASISGQGVLEQYF,TGTGCCAGTATATCGGGACAGGGGGTGTTGGAGCAGTACTTC
TRBJ1-2,TRBV4-2,NA,few,CASRAGGNYGYTF,TGTGCCAGCAGGGCGGGGGGGAACTATGGCTACACCTTC
TRBJ2-1,TRBV18,TRBD1,NA,CASSPDRGSSYNEQFF,TGTGCCAGCTCACCAGACAGGGGGAGCTCCTACAATGAGCAGTTCTTC
TRBJ1-2,TRBV28,TRBD1,once,CASSLGGQGKLYGYTF,TGTGCCAGCAGTTTAGGGGGACAGGGGAAACTCTATGGCTACACCTTC
TRBJ2-3,TRBV2,TRBD2,NA,CASKQRGGKDTQYF,TGTGCCAGCAAGCAGCGGGGGGGCAAAGATACGCAGTATTTT
TRBJ2-3,TRBV19,TRBD1,NA,CASRGGQGLRTDTQYF,TGTGCCAGTAGAGGGGGACAGGGGTTGCGCACAGATACGCAGTATTTT
TRBJ1-1,TRBV6-6,NA,NA,CASSYVTVGEAFF,TGTGCCAGCAGTTACGTGACAGTCGGTGAAGCTTTCTTT
TRBJ1-5,TRBV6-5,NA,NA,CASRRQSNQPQHF,TGTGCCAGCAGGAGACAGAGTAATCAGCCCCAGCATTTT
TRBJ1-2,TRBV10-3,NA,many,CAISEGQAHYGYTF,TGTGCCATCAGTGAGGGTCAAGCACACTATGGCTACACCTTC
TRBJ1-1,TRBV12-5,TRBD1,few,CASGLVLGGNTEAFF,TGTGCTAGTGGTTTGGTACTAGGGGGCAACACTGAAGCTTTCTTT
TRBJ2-1,TRBV4-3,TRBD2,NA,CASSQIGRGGGYNEQFF,TGCGCCAGCAGCCAAATAGGGCGGGGGGGCGGTTACAATGAGCAGTTCTTC
TRBJ2-1,TRBV2,NA,NA,CASSFRGLNEQFF,TGTGCCAGCAGTTTTAGGGGCTTGAATGAGCAGTTCTTC
TRBJ1-2,TRBV6-1,NA,NA,CASSDKPYYGYTF,TGTGCCAGCAGTGATAAGCCCTACTATGGCTACACCTTC
TRBJ1-1,TRBV6-2/TRBV6-3,TRBD1,many,CASSSQTGGVRMNTEAFF,TGTGCCAGCAGTTCCCAGACAGGGGGCGTTCGGATGAACACTGAAGCTTTCTTT
TRBJ2-1,TRBV5-1,TRBD1,NA,CASSSGTGEYEQFF,TGCGCCAGCAGCTCCGGGACAGGGGAGTATGAGCAGTTCTTC
TRBJ2-7,TRBV6-5,NA,once,CASRPPVQGSYEQYF,TGTGCCAGCAGGCCTCCGGTACAGGGTTCCTACGAGCAGTACTTC
TRBJ2-1,TRBV7-6,TRBD1,NA,CASSAPGTANEQFF,TGTGCCAGCAGCGCCCCCGGGACAGCCAATGAGCAGTTCTTC
TRBJ1-2,TRBV12-3/TRBV12-4,NA,NA,CASSTNRVGTF,TGTGCCAGCAGTACGAACAGGGTCGGCACCTTC
TRBJ1-2,TRBV10-1,NA,NA,CASSGDKNYGYTF,TGCGCCAGCAGTGGGGACAAGAACTATGGCTACACCTTC
TRBJ1-5,TRBV28,NA,few,CASSPPTDSNQPQHF,TGTGCCAGCAGTCCCCCGACAGATAGCAATCAGCCCCAGCATTTT
TRBJ2-7,TRBV30,NA,NA,CAWSRDTYEQYF,TGTGCCTGGAGTCGGGACACCTACGAGCAGTACTTC
TRBJ1-6,TRBV7-6,TRBD1,NA,CASSQWDSEHSPLHF,TGTGCCAGCAGCCAGTGGGACAGTGAGCATTCACCCCTCCACTTT
TRBJ1-5,TRBV7-3,NA,NA,CASSIGSNQPQHF,TGTGCCAGCTCAATCGGTAGCAATCAGCCCCAGCATTTT
TRBJ2-7,TRBV7-9,NA,NA,CASSFRDYEQYF,TGTGCCAGCAGCTTCAGGGACTACGAGCAGTACTTC
TRBJ1-5,TRBV7-9,NA,NA,CASSRTDSNQPQHF,TGTGCCAGCAGCCGGACAGATAGCAATCAGCCCCAGCATTTT
TRBJ2-7,TRBV5-5,TRBD1,NA,CASSRSGQGMYEQYF,TGTGCCAGCAGCCGATCCGGACAGGGGATGTACGAGCAGTACTTC
TRBJ1-1,TRBV5-6,TRBD1,NA,CASSLGFGQGTTEAFF,TGTGCCAGCAGCTTGGGGTTTGGACAGGGGACGACTGAAGCTTTCTTT
TRBJ1-1,TRBV7-6,NA,NA,CASSLGGESTEAFF,TGTGCCAGCAGCTTAGGGGGGGAGTCCACTGAAGCTTTCTTT
TRBJ2-5,TRBV5-1,NA,few,CASSMTGTRETQYF,TGCGCCAGCAGTATGACAGGGACTCGAGAGACCCAGTACTTC
TRBJ1-4,TRBV2,TRBD1,NA,CASSAKGTDNEKLFF,TGTGCCAGCAGTGCCAAAGGGACAGATAATGAAAAACTGTTTTTT
TRBJ2-1,TRBV5-1,TRBD2,NA,CASSLVLAGGRSSYNEQFF,TGCGCCAGCAGCTTGGTTTTAGCGGGGGGCCGAAGCTCCTACAATGAGCAGTTCTTC
TRBJ2-7,TRBV5-6,NA,NA,CASSLYRGGYAEQYF,TGTGCCAGCAGCTTGTATCGGGGTGGATATGCCGAGCAGTACTTC
TRBJ1-1,TRBV28,NA,NA,CASSLLLGPNTEAFF,TGTGCCAGCAGTTTATTACTAGGGCCTAACACTGAAGCTTTCTTT
TRBJ2-2,TRBV27,TRBD2,NA,CASSGRGAGGELFF,TGTGCCAGCAGTGGGCGGGGGGCGGGCGGGGAGCTGTTTTTT